What follows are 15 T cell receptor beta chains derived from one specimen sequenced in a study of T cells in Graves' hyperthyroidism and ophthalmopathy. Amplification yielded TCR beta CDR3 regions, with RNA transcripts as the source. HTBI primers were employed in a first-round RT-PCR of the TCR CDR3. Each CDR3 protein is one row after TCRdb ran MiXCR on the multiplex PCR reads. The sample includes under 700,000 distinct CDR3 sequences, 16% of them seen just once. Sequenced sample: blood. These TCRs come from a woman under 30 with Graves' hyperthyroidism.

In this sample, this clonotype turned up a few times. This chain uses TRBV5-6 with TRBJ1-2, with TRBD1 identical over 9 bases. The J segment lost 2 bases and the V segment lost 7 bases, leaving 6 bases of the junction unmatched. The CDR3 totals 14 residues. CDR1 SGHDT and CDR2 YYEEEE come from the germline V gene. The CDR3 is CASGPGQGNYGYTF. The CDR3 region has the DNA TGTGCCAGCGGTCCGGGACAGGGCAACTATGGCTACACCTTC. Complete variable domain (other parts from reference TRBV5-6 and TRBJ1-2): DAGVTQSPTHLIKTRGQQVTLRCSPKSGHDTVSWYQQALGQGPQFIFQYYEEEERQRGNFPDRFSGHQFPNYSSELNVNALLLGDSALYLCASGPGQGNYGYTFGSGTRLTVV.

This clonotype was seen many times. The CDR3 here is CASSLWADYYNEQFF. The CDR3 bases are TGTGCCAGCAGTTTATGGGCAGACTACTACAATGAGCAGTTCTTC. The chain has TRBV28 and TRBJ2-1; D might be TRBD2 (5 bases). Germline V lookup: CDR1 MDHEN, CDR2 SYDVKM. With 0 bases removed from V and 3 bases from J, the gap between germline ends came to 9 bases. The CDR3 loop spans 15 amino acids.

This clonotype was detected many times. The chain carries TRBV5-1 and TRBJ2-7; 9 nucleotides agree with TRBD2. CDR1 is SGHRS, CDR2 YFSETQ, per germline. The CDR3 is 14 amino acids. V dropped 4 bases and J dropped 4; count of bases not matched to a gene: 6. In DNA form, the CDR3 reads TGCGCCAGCAGCACGCGGGGGGGTCCATACGAGCAGTACTTC. Residues: CASSTRGGPYEQYF.

The chain recombines TRBV12-3 or TRBV12-4 with TRBJ1-2, with no clear D. Trimming stripped 4 bases from V and 6 bases from J, with 15 bases between. The CDR3 spans 14 residues. The chain's CDR3 is CASSSSGPLHGYTF. As DNA, the CDR3 is TGTGCCAGCAGTTCCAGCGGGCCGTTACATGGCTACACCTTC.

This clonotype was seen ten or more times. The chain is built from TRBV12-3 or TRBV12-4 and TRBJ2-2; a weak D match, TRBD1 (7 bases). CDR3 length: 15 amino acids. V was trimmed by 6 bases and J by 13 bases, leaving 24 bases between them. This CDR3 is CASSPRGAFILSLFF. The CDR3 region has the DNA TGTGCCAGCAGCCCCAGGGGGGCGTTTATACTTTCGCTGTTTTTT.

This clonotype showed up just a few times. This chain uses TRBV4-1 with TRBJ1-4; no clear D gene. This CDR3 has 17 amino acids. Trimming pared 0 bases from V and 0 bases from J, leaving 11 bases between. Germline V gene sequence: CDR1 MGHRA, CDR2 YSYEKL. Here the CDR3 DNA reads TGCGCCAGCAGCCAAGATGCGACTGCGGCAACTAATGAAAAACTGTTTTTT. Translated, it gives CASSQDATAATNEKLFF.

In its sample, this clonotype was seen many times. The J gene is TRBJ2-2, the V gene TRBV2, with 12 bases that match TRBD2. Trimming cost V 6 bases and J 6 bases; bases outside gene matches: 2. Germline V gene data show CDR1 as SNHLY and CDR2 as FYNNEI. The CDR3 has 14 residues. The CDR3 DNA follows: TGTGCCAGCAGCCTAGCGGGGGGGCCCGGGGAGCTGTTTTTT. This codes for CASSLAGGPGELFF.

The V call is TRBV4-1, the J call TRBJ2-1; 7 bases align to TRBD2. Looked up from germline, CDR1 is MGHRA and CDR2 is YSYEKL. The CDR3 sequence is 17 residues long. V was clipped by 3 bases and J by 4 bases; unmatched bases: 12. This chain's CDR3 is CASSQMAGERWYNEQFF. CDR3 DNA: TGCGCCAGCAGCCAGATGGCGGGAGAAAGGTGGTACAATGAGCAGTTCTTC.

The count of this clonotype is one. The gene calls are TRBV25-1 and TRBJ2-3, with unresolved D. Trimming took off 7 bases at V and 0 bases at J, with 5 bases between the two ends. The germline V gene has CDR1 MGHDK and CDR2 SYGVNS. The CDR3 consists of 12 residues. As DNA, the CDR3 is TGTGCCAGCAAATCTAGCACAGATACGCAGTATTTT. Protein sequence: CASKSSTDTQYF.

This clonotype has just one count. The V call is TRBV3-1, the J call TRBJ2-7; 16 nucleotides align to TRBD2. This CDR3 contains 19 residues. Trimming at V came to 2 bases and at J to 3 bases, leaving 10 bases not matched to a gene. Germline V gene sequence: CDR1 LGHDT, CDR2 YNNKEL (reference sequence). The CDR3 DNA is TGTGCCAGCAGCCAAACTTCGGGACTAGCGGGGGGGCCGGGCTACGAGCAGTACTTC. Encoded protein: CASSQTSGLAGGPGYEQYF.

The chain has TRBV7-9 and TRBJ2-2; no reliable D call. The CDR3 is made up of 14 amino acids. Trimming left V 7 bases short and J 5 bases short, with 14 bases between. The germline V gene encodes CDR1 SEHNR and CDR2 FQNEAQ (reference sequence). CDR3 coding DNA: TGTGCCAGCACTATGTCCGGGTATACCGGGGAGCTGTTTTTT. It encodes CASTMSGYTGELFF.

This chain connects TRBV2 to TRBJ2-3; 16 bases fit TRBD2. Germline lookup yields CDR1 SNHLY and CDR2 FYNNEI. With 2 bases clipped from V and 9 bases from J, the junction kept 8 bases outside the gene matches. The CDR3 runs 17 residues. The CDR3 is CASSELSGTSGRDTQYF. The CDR3 bases are TGTGCCAGCAGTGAACTCTCCGGGACTAGCGGGAGGGACACGCAGTATTTT.

This clonotype was observed a handful of times. CDR3 residues: CASSNWDRGPEAFF. In nucleotides, the CDR3 is TGTGCCAGCAGCAATTGGGACAGGGGCCCTGAAGCTTTCTTT. This chain uses TRBV12-3 or TRBV12-4 with TRBJ1-1, with 10 bases lining up with TRBD1. The CDR3 is made up of 14 amino acids. V shed 6 bases, J shed 6 bases, and the junction held 7 bases outside the gene matches.

In this sample, this clonotype turned up many times. V is TRBV12-3 or TRBV12-4 and J is TRBJ1-5; the match to TRBD1 covers 7 bases. V gave up 1 base and J gave up 0 bases; unmatched junction bases: 3. CDR3 length: 16 residues. The CDR3 DNA reads TGTGCCAGCAGTTTAGACAGGGGTCTTAGCAATCAGCCCCAGCATTTT. Translating gives CASSLDRGLSNQPQHF.

The chain combines TRBV10-2 with TRBJ2-5; a possible D gene is TRBD2 (5 bases). Germline CDR1 and CDR2: WSHSY and SAAADI. The CDR3 totals 16 residues. With 4 bases removed from V and 2 bases from J, the gap between germline ends came to 17 bases. CDR3 residues: CASSGNPGEPQETQYF. Here the CDR3 DNA reads TGCGCCAGCAGTGGCAACCCCGGGGAACCTCAAGAGACCCAGTACTTC.